This entry lists 7 T cell receptor beta chains sequenced from one sample in a study of cytomegalovirus exposure and HLA in healthy donors. Amplification used 60 Vbeta primers and 13 Jbeta primers. Here immunoSEQ multiplex PCR was the method, and the copy in TCRdb shows in-frame clones only, minus some. The data contain roughly 150,000 clones, 75% of them singletons. Sequencing used PBMCs. The receptor set was obtained from a woman between 45 and 65 years old in good health and CMV-seropositive.

This chain links TRBV19 with TRBJ1-3; 7 nucleotides match TRBD1. Unmatched junction bases numbered 9, after V lost 4 bases and J lost 0 bases. There are 17 residues in the CDR3. Germline lookup yields CDR1 LNHDA and CDR2 SQIVND (reference sequence). The CDR3 is CASSRYPRDSSGNTIYF. The CDR3 coding sequence is TGTGCCAGTAGTAGATACCCCCGGGACAGCTCTGGAAACACCATATATTTT.

This rearrangement joins TRBV30 to TRBJ1-5; no definite D call. Germline CDR1 reads GTSNPN; CDR2 reads SVGIG (reference sequence). The V and J ends lost 0 bases and 6 bases respectively, with 18 bases between them. The CDR3 runs 16 residues. The CDR3 coding sequence is TGTGCCTGGAGTGTACGTATTGGCAGAATCCCTCAGCCCCAGCATTTT. It codes for CAWSVRIGRIPQPQHF.

V usage is TRBV5-6 and J usage is TRBJ1-2; D possibly corresponds to TRBD1 (5 bases). The CDR3 contains 13 residues. The germline CDR1 and CDR2 sequences are SGHDT and YYEEEE. Trimming took off 5 bases at V and 6 bases at J, with 14 bases between the two ends. The CDR3 spells CASRLTGLHGYTF. The CDR3 nucleotides are TGTGCCAGCAGGTTAACAGGTTTGCATGGCTACACCTTC.

This chain joins TRBV2 and TRBJ2-3; D uncertain. Trimming left V 6 bases short and J 0 bases short, with 10 bases between. Germline V gene sequence: CDR1 SNHLY, CDR2 FYNNEI. The CDR3 consists of 14 residues. CDR3 bases: TGTGCCAGCAGGGGCAGATCTAGCACAGATACGCAGTATTTT. The encoded protein is CASRGRSSTDTQYF.

The chain has TRBV11-2 and TRBJ2-1; 8 nucleotides agree with TRBD2. This CDR3 region has 15 residues. J was trimmed by 8 bases and V by 5 bases; bases with no gene match: 11. Germline loops: CDR1 SGHAT, CDR2 FQNNGV. CDR3 DNA: TGTGCCAGCAGCCCCGGGGGGGGGCGCCCCCATGAGCAGTTCTTC. Encoded protein: CASSPGGGRPHEQFF.

A single count supports this clone. CDR3 DNA sequence: TGTGCCATCAGTGAGCGGGGGGTTACCTACGAGCAGTACTTC. Protein: CAISERGVTYEQYF. J is TRBJ2-7 and V is TRBV10-3, with 7 bases aligning to TRBD2. The germline CDR1 and CDR2 sequences are ENHRY and SYGVKD. The CDR3 contains 14 residues. After removal of 2 bases from V and 2 bases from J, the junction contained 3 bases not matched to a gene.

The rearrangement links TRBV10-3 to TRBJ2-5; the match to TRBD1 covers 12 bases. The J call may be wrong; the DNA end is better matched by TRBJ2-7. Per the germline V gene, CDR1 is ENHRY and CDR2 is SYGVKD. The length of the CDR3 is 14 residues. For the CDR3, the DNA is TGTGCCATCAGTGCGGGACAGGGGGCGTACGAGCAGTACTTC. Translating it yields CAISAGQGAYEQYF.